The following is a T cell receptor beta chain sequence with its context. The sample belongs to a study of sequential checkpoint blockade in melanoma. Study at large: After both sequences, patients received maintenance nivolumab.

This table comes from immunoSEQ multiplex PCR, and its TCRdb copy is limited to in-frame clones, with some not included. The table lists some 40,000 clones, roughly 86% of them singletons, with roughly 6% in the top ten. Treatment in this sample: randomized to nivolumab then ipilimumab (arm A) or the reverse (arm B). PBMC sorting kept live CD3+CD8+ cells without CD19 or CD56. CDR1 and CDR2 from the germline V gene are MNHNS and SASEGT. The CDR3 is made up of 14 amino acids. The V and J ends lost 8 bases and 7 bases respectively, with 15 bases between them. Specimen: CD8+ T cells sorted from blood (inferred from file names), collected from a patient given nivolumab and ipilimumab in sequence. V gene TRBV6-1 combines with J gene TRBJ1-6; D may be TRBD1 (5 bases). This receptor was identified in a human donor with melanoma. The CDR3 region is CASSMDGGNSPLHF. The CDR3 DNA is TGTGCCAGCTCGATGGACGGGGGAAATTCACCCCTCCACTTT.